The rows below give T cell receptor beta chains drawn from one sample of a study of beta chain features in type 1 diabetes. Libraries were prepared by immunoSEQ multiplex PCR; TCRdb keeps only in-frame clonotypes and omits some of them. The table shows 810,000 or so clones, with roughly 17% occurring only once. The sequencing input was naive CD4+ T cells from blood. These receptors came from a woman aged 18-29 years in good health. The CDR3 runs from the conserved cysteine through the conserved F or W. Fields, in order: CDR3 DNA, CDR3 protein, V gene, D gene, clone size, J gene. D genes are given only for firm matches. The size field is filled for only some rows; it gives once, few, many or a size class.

DNA: TGCAGCGTTCTTATGACGGGCCGCGGGGAAAAACTGTTTTTT; CDR3: CSVLMTGRGEKLFF; V: TRBV29-1; D: .; size: few; J: TRBJ1-4
DNA: TGTGCCAGTACCATCGGGGGACAAATGAACACTGAAGCTTTCTTT; CDR3: CASTIGGQMNTEAFF; V: TRBV19; D: .; size: .; J: TRBJ1-1
DNA: TGTGCCAGCAGCTTAGCAGCGAATGGCTACACCTTC; CDR3: CASSLAANGYTF; V: TRBV11-2; D: .; size: .; J: TRBJ1-2
DNA: TGTGCCAGCAGTTATTGGGACAGTTCCGAGCAGTACTTC; CDR3: CASSYWDSSEQYF; V: TRBV6-5; D: TRBD1; size: .; J: TRBJ2-7
DNA: TGTGCCAGTAGTCATGGACAGGGTGGCTACGAGCAGTACTTC; CDR3: CASSHGQGGYEQYF; V: TRBV19; D: TRBD1; size: few; J: TRBJ2-7
DNA: TGTGCCAGCAGCTCGAGGACAGGGTGGTCCACCGGGGAGCTGTTTTTT; CDR3: CASSSRTGWSTGELFF; V: TRBV9; D: TRBD1; size: few; J: TRBJ2-2
DNA: TGTGCCAGCAGTTTATGGGGACAGGGTCGGGCTGGGGCCAACGTCCTGACTTTC; CDR3: CASSLWGQGRAGANVLTF; V: TRBV28; D: TRBD1; size: .; J: TRBJ2-6
DNA: TGTGCCAGCAGCTCGACGCCCGGGACTAGCGGGATGACCGGGCAGTTCTTC; CDR3: CASSSTPGTSGMTGQFF; V: TRBV11-2; D: TRBD2; size: .; J: TRBJ2-1
DNA: TGCGCCAGCAGCCAAAAAGGGAGTAGCGGAGCCTACAATGAGCAGTTCTTC; CDR3: CASSQKGSSGAYNEQFF; V: TRBV4-3; D: .; size: few; J: TRBJ2-1
DNA: TGTGCCAGCAGGGAAGAGGGGGCAGGCAATCAGCCCCAGCATTTT; CDR3: CASREEGAGNQPQHF; V: TRBV2; D: TRBD1; size: .; J: TRBJ1-5
DNA: TGCGCCAGCAGCTCCGGGACTAATAACTATGGCTACACCTTC; CDR3: CASSSGTNNYGYTF; V: TRBV5-1; D: .; size: few; J: TRBJ1-2
DNA: TGTGCCAGCAGCTTTACTAGCGGGAGTTCCTACGAGCAGTACTTC; CDR3: CASSFTSGSSYEQYF; V: TRBV5-4; D: TRBD2; size: few; J: TRBJ2-7
DNA: TGTGCCAGCAGCTTAGTGGGACAGGGGGGCTACGAGCAGTACTTC; CDR3: CASSLVGQGGYEQYF; V: TRBV11-2; D: TRBD1; size: few; J: TRBJ2-7
DNA: TGTGCCAGCAGCCCCCAAGGGTACTCCATCAACTACGAGCAGTACTTC; CDR3: CASSPQGYSINYEQYF; V: TRBV27; D: .; size: .; J: TRBJ2-7
DNA: TGTGCCAGCCGACGGGCCTACAGGTCCCGGTATCCAGAGACCCAGTACTTC; CDR3: CASRRAYRSRYPETQYF; V: TRBV11-2; D: .; size: .; J: TRBJ2-5
DNA: TGCAGCGTTGGAGATCCCTGGACGGCAACAGATACGCAGTATTTT; CDR3: CSVGDPWTATDTQYF; V: TRBV29-1; D: .; size: few; J: TRBJ2-3
DNA: TGCAGCGTTGCGGCCGACGCGCAGTACTTC; CDR3: CSVAADAQYF; V: TRBV29-1; D: .; size: few; J: TRBJ2-7
DNA: TGTGCCAGCAGGGACAGTTATAGCACAGATACGCAGTATTTT; CDR3: CASRDSYSTDTQYF; V: TRBV7-2; D: .; size: few; J: TRBJ2-3
DNA: TGTGCCAGCAGCGTAGCTAGCGGGAGACAAACAGATACGCAGTATTTT; CDR3: CASSVASGRQTDTQYF; V: TRBV11-1; D: TRBD2; size: .; J: TRBJ2-3
DNA: TGTGCCAGCTCACCACGCGGGACTAGCGGGAGCAATGAGCAGTTCTTC; CDR3: CASSPRGTSGSNEQFF; V: TRBV18; D: TRBD2; size: few; J: TRBJ2-1
DNA: TGTGCCAGCAGCGTAGCTAGTCTAACAGAGCAGTTCTTC; CDR3: CASSVASLTEQFF; V: TRBV9; D: .; size: .; J: TRBJ2-1
DNA: TGTGCCAGCAGCCAGGGGGACAGGGCCAATCAGCCCCAGCATTTT; CDR3: CASSQGDRANQPQHF; V: TRBV9; D: TRBD1; size: once; J: TRBJ1-5
DNA: TGTGCCAGCAGCCCTACAGGGCTTGGGGCTGGGGCCAACGTCCTGACTTTC; CDR3: CASSPTGLGAGANVLTF; V: TRBV4-2; D: .; size: .; J: TRBJ2-6
DNA: TGTGCCACCTACAAGGGCCTTCCCGCCCCCTACGAGCAGTACTTC; CDR3: CATYKGLPAPYEQYF; V: TRBV11-2; D: .; size: few; J: TRBJ2-7